The 22 T cell receptor beta chains listed next were all sequenced from one sample in a study of blood T cell repertoires in COVID-19. Using immunoSEQ multiplex PCR, the repertoire was profiled, and TCRdb retains in-frame clones only, with some absent. In the table there are around 79,000 clones, roughly nine tenths of which are singletons. Source material: peripheral blood. These receptors all stem from a human donor in a cohort sampled during active COVID-19.

The J gene is TRBJ1-4, the V gene TRBV30; TRBD1 aligns across 7 bases. Germline loops: CDR1 GTSNPN, CDR2 SVGIG (reference sequence). This CDR3 is built from 17 residues. Trimming cost V 3 bases and J 0 bases; bases outside gene matches: 10. CDR3 loop: CAWRGRTGAATNEKLFF. In DNA form, the CDR3 reads TGTGCCTGGAGAGGCCGTACAGGGGCCGCAACTAATGAAAAACTGTTTTTT.

In DNA form, the CDR3 reads TGCGCCAGCAGCCGAAGGACTAGCGGGATTCACAATGAGCAGTTCTTC. Protein product: CASSRRTSGIHNEQFF. The V gene is TRBV5-1, the J gene TRBJ2-1; 12 bases are a match to TRBD2. V lost 4 bases to trimming and J lost 5 bases; unmatched junction nucleotides: 7. Per the germline V gene, CDR1 is SGHRS and CDR2 is YFSETQ. The CDR3 sequence is 16 residues long.

The V gene is TRBV3-1 (or the pseudogene TRBV3-2), the J gene TRBJ2-7; 9 nucleotides align to TRBD2. Per the germline V gene, CDR1 is LGHDT and CDR2 is YNNKEL (reference sequence). The junction had 7 bases not matched to a gene; V was cut back by 4 bases and J by 3 bases. The CDR3 extends over 15 amino acids. This chain's CDR3 is CASSPAATSGYEQYF. The CDR3, as DNA: TGTGCCAGCAGCCCCGCCGCGACTAGCGGCTACGAGCAGTACTTC.

This clone was detected a few times. The V gene is TRBV2, the J gene TRBJ1-5, with TRBD1 matching over 7 bases. The CDR3 covers 14 residues. Trimming at V came to 3 bases and at J to 6 bases, leaving 5 bases not matched to a gene. Per germline, CDR1 SNHLY and CDR2 FYNNEI. CDR3 in DNA: TGTGCCAGCAGTGATACAGGGGCCTTTCAGCCCCAGCATTTT. Its translation is CASSDTGAFQPQHF.

The chain couples TRBV15 to TRBJ1-1; D not resolved. Trimming shortened V by 1 base and J by 0 bases, and 15 bases separated the two germline ends. Germline V lookup: CDR1 LNHNV, CDR2 YYDKDF (reference sequence). This CDR3 comprises 17 residues. The CDR3 protein is CATSRVAAVFMNTEAFF. DNA for the CDR3: TGTGCCACCAGCAGAGTAGCGGCAGTCTTCATGAACACTGAAGCTTTCTTT.

The chain employs TRBV19 and TRBJ1-3, with 7 bases that match TRBD1. Germline loops: CDR1 LNHDA, CDR2 SQIVND (reference sequence). This CDR3 has 16 residues. The trim removed 4 bases at V and 4 bases at J, leaving 10 bases unmatched. The CDR3 region is CASSTALTGPGNTIYF. The CDR3 nucleotides read TGTGCCAGTAGTACCGCGCTGACAGGGCCCGGAAACACCATATATTTT.

J is TRBJ1-5 and V is TRBV15, with a weak D call TRBD1 (6 bases). Looked up from germline, CDR1 is LNHNV and CDR2 is YYDKDF (reference sequence). Between the trimmed V and J ends, which lost 2 bases and 2 bases, there was a span of 10 bases. The CDR3 sequence is 15 residues long. Here the CDR3 DNA reads TGTGCCACCAGCAGAAAAAACAGGGGCAATCAGCCCCAGCATTTT. Translated, it gives CATSRKNRGNQPQHF.

The chain recombines TRBV2 with TRBJ1-6, with a possible D match to TRBD1 (5 bases). V was clipped by 4 bases and J by 6 bases, with 19 bases between them. The germline gives CDR1 SNHLY, CDR2 FYNNEI. This CDR3 is 17 amino acids long. Here the CDR3 DNA reads TGTGCCAGCAGTGGTTGGTGGCAGGGAAGGGGTAATTCACCCCTCCACTTT. It codes for CASSGWWQGRGNSPLHF.

This chain uses TRBV5-4 with TRBJ2-5; a weak D match, TRBD2 (5 bases). This CDR3 region has 12 residues. Germline CDR1 and CDR2: SGHNT and YYREEE (reference sequence). Trimming removed 2 bases from V and 9 bases from J, with 11 bases in between. CDR3 loop: CASSFPLEAQYF. In DNA, the CDR3 is TGTGCCAGCAGCTTCCCACTGGAGGCCCAGTACTTC.

The gene calls are TRBV11-2 and TRBJ1-4; D is uncertain. Germline V gene sequence: CDR1 SGHAT, CDR2 FQNNGV. V gave up 2 bases and J gave up 0 bases, with 7 bases separating them. This CDR3 comprises 15 residues. The CDR3 region is CASSLPGTTNEKLFF. DNA for the CDR3: TGTGCCAGCAGCTTACCAGGAACAACTAATGAAAAACTGTTTTTT.

The chain combines TRBV19 with TRBJ2-7; TRBD2 aligns across 8 bases. The CDR3 is 14 residues long. The junction had 3 bases not matched to a gene; V was cut back by 3 bases and J by 2 bases. The germline CDR1 and CDR2 sequences are LNHDA and SQIVND (reference sequence). The CDR3 nucleotides are TGTGCCAGTAGTATCGCGGGGGGCACCTACGAGCAGTACTTC. It encodes CASSIAGGTYEQYF.

This chain joins TRBV28 and TRBJ2-7; perhaps TRBD2 as D (6 bases). The germline gives CDR1 MDHEN, CDR2 SYDVKM. V was clipped by 3 bases and J by 1 base, with 7 bases between them. This CDR3 is built from 13 residues. As DNA, the CDR3 is TGTGCCAGCAGTTTCGCGGGATCCTACGAGCAGTACTTC. This translates into CASSFAGSYEQYF.

The chain has TRBV6-5 and TRBJ2-2, with D uncertain. CDR1 and CDR2 from the germline V gene are MNHEY and SVGAGI. Trimming shortened V by 7 bases and J by 0 bases, and 9 bases separated the two germline ends. CDR3 size: 14 residues. In DNA form, the CDR3 reads TGTGCCAGCAAGGAGAACGCGAACACCGGGGAGCTGTTTTTT. Residues: CASKENANTGELFF.

The chain links TRBV5-4 to TRBJ2-7, with a tentative D call TRBD2 (5 bases). There are 16 residues in the CDR3. Trimming removed 4 bases from V and 1 base from J, with 18 bases in between. Germline V gene data show CDR1 as SGHNT and CDR2 as YYREEE (reference sequence). As DNA, the CDR3 is TGTGCCAGCAGCGGGCAAAGCGGCATTCAATCCTACGAGCAGTACTTC. Translating it yields CASSGQSGIQSYEQYF.

The rearrangement joins TRBV3-1 (or the pseudogene TRBV3-2) to TRBJ2-7; possibly TRBD1 for D (5 bases). The CDR3 spans 15 residues. Germline V gene data show CDR1 as LGHDT and CDR2 as YNNKEL (reference sequence). V gave up 5 bases and J gave up 7 bases, with 21 bases separating them. CDR3 sequence: CASSSGFYPKKEQYF. The DNA of the CDR3 is TGTGCCAGCAGCTCAGGGTTTTATCCCAAGAAGGAGCAGTACTTC.

This clone was seen a handful of times. V gene TRBV3-1 (or the pseudogene TRBV3-2) combines with J gene TRBJ2-1, with D perhaps TRBD2 (5 bases). The germline V and J ends were trimmed by 0 bases and 10 bases, with 16 bases remaining between them. The CDR3 loop spans 15 amino acids. Looked up from germline, CDR1 is LGHDT and CDR2 is YNNKEL (reference sequence). The chain's CDR3 is CASSQDRLASREQFF. CDR3 nucleotide sequence: TGTGCCAGCAGCCAAGATCGCCTAGCTTCGCGGGAGCAGTTCTTC.

CDR3 protein: CASSQVGQGSYTF. The DNA for the CDR3 is TGTGCCAGCAGCCAAGTCGGACAGGGGTCGTACACCTTC. The J gene is TRBJ1-2, the V gene TRBV3-1 (or the pseudogene TRBV3-2); 9 nucleotides line up with TRBD1. The CDR3 loop spans 13 amino acids. After removal of 1 base from V and 11 bases from J, the junction contained 5 bases not matched to a gene. Germline lookup yields CDR1 LGHDT and CDR2 YNNKEL (reference sequence).

The J gene is TRBJ2-1, the V gene TRBV3-1 (or the pseudogene TRBV3-2), with 9 bases matching TRBD2. The CDR3 has 14 residues. The V gene's germline CDR1 is LGHDT and CDR2 YNNKEL (reference sequence). V gave up 6 bases and J gave up 9 bases; unmatched junction bases: 9. The CDR3, as DNA: TGTGCCAGCAGAGATCTAGCGGGACCCGGTGAGCAGTTCTTC. It translates to CASRDLAGPGEQFF.

The chain has TRBV20-1 and TRBJ2-7; a weak D match, TRBD1 (5 bases). This CDR3 spans 11 amino acids. Trimming cost V 3 bases and J 6 bases, with 9 bases left between them. Germline V lookup: CDR1 DFQATT, CDR2 SNEGSKA (reference sequence). The CDR3 region is CSASGRAEQYF. The CDR3 DNA follows: TGCAGTGCTAGTGGCAGGGCCGAGCAGTACTTC.

The chain couples TRBV5-1 to TRBJ1-2; possibly TRBD1 for D (6 bases). CDR1 SGHRS and CDR2 YFSETQ come from the germline V gene. This CDR3 is built from 16 residues. The V and J ends lost 4 bases and 7 bases respectively, with 23 bases between them. The CDR3 protein is CASSPRTTGTFSGYTF. In nucleotides, the CDR3 is TGCGCCAGCAGCCCACGCACGACAGGAACCTTCTCTGGCTACACCTTC.

The chain recombines TRBV7-2 with TRBJ2-2, with 8 bases matching TRBD1. V shed 5 bases, J shed 3 bases, and the junction held 5 bases outside the gene matches. Germline V CDR1 and CDR2: SGHTA, FQGNSA. The CDR3 extends over 15 amino acids. The DNA of the CDR3 is TGTGCCAGCAGCCATAGGACAGGGTACACCGGGGAGCTGTTTTTT. Amino acids: CASSHRTGYTGELFF.

This clone was seen a single time. The J gene is TRBJ2-7, the V gene TRBV6-5; TRBD1 matches 7 bases. Germline V gene sequence: CDR1 MNHEY, CDR2 SVGAGI. This CDR3 has 15 residues. The V segment lost 6 bases and the J segment 0 bases; nucleotides outside the gene matches: 8. The CDR3 is CASRRDRAPSYEQYF. CDR3 in DNA: TGTGCCAGCAGGAGAGACAGGGCCCCCTCCTACGAGCAGTACTTC.